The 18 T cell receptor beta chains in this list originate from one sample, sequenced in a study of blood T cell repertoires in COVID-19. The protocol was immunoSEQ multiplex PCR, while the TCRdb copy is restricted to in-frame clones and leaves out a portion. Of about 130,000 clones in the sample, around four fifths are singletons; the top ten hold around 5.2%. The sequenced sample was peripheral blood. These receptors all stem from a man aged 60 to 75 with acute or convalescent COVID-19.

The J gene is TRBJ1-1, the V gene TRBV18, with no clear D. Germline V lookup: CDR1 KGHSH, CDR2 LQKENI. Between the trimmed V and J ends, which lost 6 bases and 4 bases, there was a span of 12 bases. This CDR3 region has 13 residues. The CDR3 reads CASSPTRGTEAFF. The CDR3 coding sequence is TGTGCCAGCTCCCCTACGCGGGGCACTGAAGCTTTCTTT.

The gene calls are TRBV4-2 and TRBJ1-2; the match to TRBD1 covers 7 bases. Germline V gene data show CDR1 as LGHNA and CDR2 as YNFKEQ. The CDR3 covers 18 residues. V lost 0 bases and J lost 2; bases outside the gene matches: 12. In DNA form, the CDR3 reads TGTGCCAGCAGCCAAGAAGCCGCACCCTTGACAGGGAACTATGGCTACACCTTC. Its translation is CASSQEAAPLTGNYGYTF.

This chain's CDR3 is CASSLDQPGVGETQYF. CDR3 DNA: TGTGCCAGCAGCTTAGATCAGCCCGGGGTAGGGGAGACCCAGTACTTC. V gene TRBV11-2 combines with J gene TRBJ2-5; weak D call: TRBD2 (5 bases). This CDR3 has 16 residues. From germline, CDR1 is SGHAT and CDR2 FQNNGV. The germline V and J ends were trimmed by 0 bases and 5 bases, with 16 bases remaining between them.

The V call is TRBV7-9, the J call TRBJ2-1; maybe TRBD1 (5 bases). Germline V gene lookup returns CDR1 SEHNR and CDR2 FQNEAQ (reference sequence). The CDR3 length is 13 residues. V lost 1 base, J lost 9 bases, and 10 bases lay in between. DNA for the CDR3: TGTGCCAGCAGCTTAGAGTCCACAGGTGAGCAGTTCTTC. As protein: CASSLESTGEQFF. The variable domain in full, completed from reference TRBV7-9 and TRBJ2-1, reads DTGVSQNPRHKITKRGQNVTFRCDPISEHNRLYWYRQTLGQGPEFLTYFQNEAQLEKSRLLSDRFSAERPKGSFSTLEIQRTEQGDSAMYLCASSLESTGEQFFGPGTRLTVL.

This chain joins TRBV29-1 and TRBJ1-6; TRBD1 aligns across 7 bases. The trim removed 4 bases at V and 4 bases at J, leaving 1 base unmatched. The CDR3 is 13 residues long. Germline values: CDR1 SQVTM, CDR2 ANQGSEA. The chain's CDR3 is CSVGDRYNSPLHF. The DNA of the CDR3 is TGCAGCGTTGGGGACAGATATAATTCACCCCTCCACTTT.

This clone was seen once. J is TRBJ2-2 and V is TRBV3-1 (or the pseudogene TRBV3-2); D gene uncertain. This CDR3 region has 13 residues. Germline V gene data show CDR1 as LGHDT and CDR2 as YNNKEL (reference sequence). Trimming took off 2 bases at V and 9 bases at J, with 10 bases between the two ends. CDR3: CASSQWSVRELFF. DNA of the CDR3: TGTGCCAGCAGCCAATGGAGCGTTCGGGAGCTGTTTTTT.

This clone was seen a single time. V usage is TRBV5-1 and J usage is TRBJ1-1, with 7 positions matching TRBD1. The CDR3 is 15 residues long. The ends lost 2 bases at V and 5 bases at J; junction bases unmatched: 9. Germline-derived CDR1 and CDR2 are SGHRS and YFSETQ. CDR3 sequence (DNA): TGCGCCAGCAGCTTATCACGACAGGGACGGACTGAAGCTTTCTTT. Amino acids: CASSLSRQGRTEAFF.

DNA for the CDR3: TGTGCCAGCAGCTTAGATAGTGAGCAGTTCTTC. This gives the protein CASSLDSEQFF. The chain joins TRBV11-2 to TRBJ2-1; D call uncertain. Trimming took 0 bases from V and 9 from J, leaving 3 bases between them. The germline CDR1 and CDR2 sequences are SGHAT and FQNNGV. This CDR3 has 11 residues.

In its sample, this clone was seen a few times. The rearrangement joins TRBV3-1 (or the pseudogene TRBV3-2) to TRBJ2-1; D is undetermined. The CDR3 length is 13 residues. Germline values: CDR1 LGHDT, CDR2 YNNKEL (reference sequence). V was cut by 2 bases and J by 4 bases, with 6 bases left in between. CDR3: CASSQYEYNEQFF. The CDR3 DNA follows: TGTGCCAGCAGCCAATACGAGTACAATGAGCAGTTCTTC.

CDR3 in amino acids: CASSEGGWGLGLDEQFF. DNA for the CDR3: TGTGCCAGCAGTGAAGGCGGGTGGGGGCTCGGTCTAGATGAGCAGTTCTTC. The chain links TRBV6-1 to TRBJ2-1; TRBD1 is a possible D gene (6 bases). V was trimmed by 1 base and J by 8 bases, leaving 21 bases between them. This CDR3 contains 17 residues. Germline CDR1 and CDR2: MNHNS and SASEGT.

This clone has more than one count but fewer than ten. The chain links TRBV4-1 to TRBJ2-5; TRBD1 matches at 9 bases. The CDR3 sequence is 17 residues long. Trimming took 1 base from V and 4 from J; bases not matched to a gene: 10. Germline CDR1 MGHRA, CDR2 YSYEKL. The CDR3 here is CASSQAGTQGARETQYF. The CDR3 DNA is TGCGCCAGCAGCCAAGCCGGGACACAGGGGGCGCGAGAGACCCAGTACTTC.

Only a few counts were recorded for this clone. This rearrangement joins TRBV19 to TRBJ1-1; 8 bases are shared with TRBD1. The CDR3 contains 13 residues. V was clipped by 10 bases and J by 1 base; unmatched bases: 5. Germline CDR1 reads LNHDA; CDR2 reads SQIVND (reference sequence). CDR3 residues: CATWTGRNTEAFF. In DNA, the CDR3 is TGTGCCACCTGGACAGGGCGGAACACTGAAGCTTTCTTT.

The CDR3 loop is CASSGGSEQYF. As DNA, the CDR3 is TGTGCCAGCTCAGGGGGCTCCGAGCAGTACTTC. This chain connects TRBV12-3 or TRBV12-4 to TRBJ2-7, with 8 positions matching TRBD1. With 8 bases clipped from V and 6 bases from J, the junction kept 3 bases outside the gene matches. There are 11 residues in the CDR3.

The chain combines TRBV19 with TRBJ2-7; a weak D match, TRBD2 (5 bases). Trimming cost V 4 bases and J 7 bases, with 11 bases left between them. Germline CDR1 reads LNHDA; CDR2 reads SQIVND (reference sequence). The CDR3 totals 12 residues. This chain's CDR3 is CASSKFGEEQYF. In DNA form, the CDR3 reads TGTGCCAGTAGTAAATTTGGGGAGGAGCAGTACTTC. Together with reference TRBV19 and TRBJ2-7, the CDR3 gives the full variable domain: DGGITQSPKYLFRKEGQNVTLSCEQNLNHDAMYWYRQDPGQGLRLIYYSQIVNDFQKGDIAEGYSVSREKKESFPLTVTSAQKNPTAFYLCASSKFGEEQYFGPGTRLTVT.

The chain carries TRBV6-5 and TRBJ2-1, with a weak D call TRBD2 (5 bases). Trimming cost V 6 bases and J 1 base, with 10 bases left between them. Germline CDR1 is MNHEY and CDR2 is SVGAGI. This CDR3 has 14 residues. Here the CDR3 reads CASRHGESYNEQFF. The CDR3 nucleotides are TGTGCCAGCAGGCACGGGGAATCCTACAATGAGCAGTTCTTC.

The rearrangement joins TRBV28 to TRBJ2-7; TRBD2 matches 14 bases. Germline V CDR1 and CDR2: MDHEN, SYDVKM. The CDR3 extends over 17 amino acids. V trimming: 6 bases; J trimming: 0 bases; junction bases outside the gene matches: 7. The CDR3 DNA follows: TGTGCCAGCAGGACCGGGACTAGCGGGAGTCTCTCCTACGAGCAGTACTTC. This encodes CASRTGTSGSLSYEQYF.

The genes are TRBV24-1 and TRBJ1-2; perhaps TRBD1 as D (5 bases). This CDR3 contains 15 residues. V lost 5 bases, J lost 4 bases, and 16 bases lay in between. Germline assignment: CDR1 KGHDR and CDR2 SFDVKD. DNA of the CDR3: TGTGCCACCAGTGGGGCGGGGCCGGCTGGCTATGGCTACACCTTC. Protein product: CATSGAGPAGYGYTF.

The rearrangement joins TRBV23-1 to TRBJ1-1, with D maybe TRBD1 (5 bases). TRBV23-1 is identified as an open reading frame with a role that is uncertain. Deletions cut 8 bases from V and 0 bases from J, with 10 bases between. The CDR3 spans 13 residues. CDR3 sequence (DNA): TGCGCCAGCGGACACCACATGAACACTGAAGCTTTCTTT. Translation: CASGHHMNTEAFF.